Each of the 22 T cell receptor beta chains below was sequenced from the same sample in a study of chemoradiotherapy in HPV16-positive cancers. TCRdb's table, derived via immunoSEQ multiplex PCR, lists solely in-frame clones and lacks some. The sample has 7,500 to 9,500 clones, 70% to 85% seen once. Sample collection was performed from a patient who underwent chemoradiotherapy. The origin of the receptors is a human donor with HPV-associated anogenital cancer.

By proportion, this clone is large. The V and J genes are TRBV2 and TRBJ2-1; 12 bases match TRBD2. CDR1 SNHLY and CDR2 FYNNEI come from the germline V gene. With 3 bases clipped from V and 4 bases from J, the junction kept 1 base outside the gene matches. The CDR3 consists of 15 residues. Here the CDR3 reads CASSDGTSGYNEQFF. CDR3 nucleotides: TGTGCCAGCAGTGACGGGACTAGCGGGTACAATGAGCAGTTCTTC.

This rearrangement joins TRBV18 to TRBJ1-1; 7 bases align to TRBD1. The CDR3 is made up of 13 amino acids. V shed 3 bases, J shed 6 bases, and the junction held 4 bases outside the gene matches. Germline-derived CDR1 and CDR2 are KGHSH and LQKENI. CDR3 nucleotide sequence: TGTGCCAGCTCACCGACAGGGATGGCTGAAGCTTTCTTT. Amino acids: CASSPTGMAEAFF. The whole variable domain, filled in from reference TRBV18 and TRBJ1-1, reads NAGVMQNPRHLVRRRGQEARLRCSPMKGHSHVYWYRQLPEEGLKFMVYLQKENIIDESGMPKERFSAEFPKEGPSILRIQQVVRGDSAAYFCASSPTGMAEAFFGQGTRLTVV.

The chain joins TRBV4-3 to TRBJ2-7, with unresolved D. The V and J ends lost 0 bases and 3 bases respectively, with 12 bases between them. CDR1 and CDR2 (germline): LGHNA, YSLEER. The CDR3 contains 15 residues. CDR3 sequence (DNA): TGCGCCAGCAGCCAAGATTTTGTGTTAAGCTACGAGCAGTACTTC. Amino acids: CASSQDFVLSYEQYF.

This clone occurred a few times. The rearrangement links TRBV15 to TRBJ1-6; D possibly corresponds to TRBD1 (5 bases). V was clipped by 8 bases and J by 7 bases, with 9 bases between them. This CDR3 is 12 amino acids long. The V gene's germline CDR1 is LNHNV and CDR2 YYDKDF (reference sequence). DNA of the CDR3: TGTGCCACCCGGGACGGCAATTCACCCCTCCACTTT. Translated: CATRDGNSPLHF.

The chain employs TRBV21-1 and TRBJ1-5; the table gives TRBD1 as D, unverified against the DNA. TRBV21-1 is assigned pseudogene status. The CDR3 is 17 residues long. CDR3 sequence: CASIVRDRVKGNQPQHF. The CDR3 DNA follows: TGTGCCAGCATCGTCCGGGACAGGGTGAAGGGCAATCAGCCCCAGCATTTT.

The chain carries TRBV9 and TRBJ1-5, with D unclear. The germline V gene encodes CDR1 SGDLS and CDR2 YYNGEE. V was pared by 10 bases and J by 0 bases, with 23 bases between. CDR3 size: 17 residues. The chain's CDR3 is CALNKVSPLCSNQPQHF. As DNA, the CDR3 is TGTGCCCTTAACAAGGTAAGCCCACTGTGTAGCAATCAGCCCCAGCATTTT.

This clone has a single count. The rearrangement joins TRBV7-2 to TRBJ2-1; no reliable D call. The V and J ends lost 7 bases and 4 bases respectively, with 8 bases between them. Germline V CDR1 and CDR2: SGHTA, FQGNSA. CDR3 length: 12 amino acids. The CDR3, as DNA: TGTGCCAGCACCATAGGGTACAATGAGCAGTTCTTC. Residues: CASTIGYNEQFF.

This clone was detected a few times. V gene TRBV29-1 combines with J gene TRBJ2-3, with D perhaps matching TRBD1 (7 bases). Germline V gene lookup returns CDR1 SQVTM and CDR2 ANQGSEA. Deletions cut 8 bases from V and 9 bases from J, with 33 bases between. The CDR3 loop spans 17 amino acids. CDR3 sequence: CSIRRKQGSAGSGTQYF. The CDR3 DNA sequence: TGCAGCATCAGACGGAAACAGGGGTCCGCAGGGAGCGGGACGCAGTATTTT.

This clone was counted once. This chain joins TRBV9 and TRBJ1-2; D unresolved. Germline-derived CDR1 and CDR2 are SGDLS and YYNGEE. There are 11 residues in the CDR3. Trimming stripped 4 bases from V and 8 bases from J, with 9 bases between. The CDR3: CASSSPVGYTF. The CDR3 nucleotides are TGTGCCAGCAGCAGTCCCGTCGGCTACACCTTC. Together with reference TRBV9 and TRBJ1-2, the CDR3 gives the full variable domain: DSGVTQTPKHLITATGQRVTLRCSPRSGDLSVYWYQQSLDQGLQFLIQYYNGEERAKGNILERFSAQQFPDLHSELNLSSLELGDSALYFCASSSPVGYTFGSGTRLTVV.

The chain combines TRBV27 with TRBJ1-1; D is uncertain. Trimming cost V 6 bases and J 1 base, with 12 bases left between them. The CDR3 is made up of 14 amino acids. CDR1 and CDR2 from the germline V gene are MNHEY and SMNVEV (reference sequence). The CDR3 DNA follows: TGTGCCAGCAGACAAGTGGGGAAGAACACTGAAGCTTTCTTT. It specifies CASRQVGKNTEAFF.

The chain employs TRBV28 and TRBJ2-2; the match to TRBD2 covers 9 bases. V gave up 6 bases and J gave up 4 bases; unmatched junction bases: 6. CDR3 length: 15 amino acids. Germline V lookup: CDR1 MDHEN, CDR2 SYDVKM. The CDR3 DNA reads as TGTGCCAGCAGGTCTAGCGGGGAAGCCACCGGGGAGCTGTTTTTT. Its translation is CASRSSGEATGELFF.

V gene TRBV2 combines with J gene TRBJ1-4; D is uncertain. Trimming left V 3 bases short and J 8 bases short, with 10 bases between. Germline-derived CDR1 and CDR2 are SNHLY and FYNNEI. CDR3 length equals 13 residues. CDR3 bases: TGTGCCAGCAGTGAGCGGTCGAGGGAAAAACTGTTTTTT. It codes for CASSERSREKLFF.

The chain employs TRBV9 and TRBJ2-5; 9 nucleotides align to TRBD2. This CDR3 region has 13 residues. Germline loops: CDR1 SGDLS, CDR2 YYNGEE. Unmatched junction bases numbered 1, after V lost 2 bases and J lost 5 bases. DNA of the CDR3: TGTGCCAGCAGCGTGCGGGGGGGGGAGACCCAGTACTTC. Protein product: CASSVRGGETQYF. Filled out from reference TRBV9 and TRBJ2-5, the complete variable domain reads DSGVTQTPKHLITATGQRVTLRCSPRSGDLSVYWYQQSLDQGLQFLIQYYNGEERAKGNILERFSAQQFPDLHSELNLSSLELGDSALYFCASSVRGGETQYFGPGTRLLVL.

The CDR3 here is CASTWGQEGNEQFF. CDR3 DNA: TGTGCCAGCACCTGGGGACAGGAAGGCAATGAGCAGTTCTTC. The V call is TRBV2, the J call TRBJ2-1, with 8 positions matching TRBD1. The V segment lost 7 bases and the J segment 6 bases; nucleotides outside the gene matches: 8. CDR3 length: 14 amino acids. The germline gives CDR1 SNHLY, CDR2 FYNNEI.

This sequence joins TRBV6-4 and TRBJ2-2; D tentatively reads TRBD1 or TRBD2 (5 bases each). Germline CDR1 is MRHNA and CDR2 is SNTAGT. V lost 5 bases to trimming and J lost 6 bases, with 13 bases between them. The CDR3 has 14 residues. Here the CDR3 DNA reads TGTGCCAGCAGTCGGGACGGCGGGTCCGGGGAGCTGTTTTTT. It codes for CASSRDGGSGELFF.

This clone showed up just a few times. CDR3 residues: CASSEDGDSPLHF. Written as DNA, the CDR3 is TGTGCCAGCAGTGAAGACGGCGATTCACCCCTCCACTTT. The genes are TRBV6-1 and TRBJ1-6; D is ambiguous. Germline V gene data show CDR1 as MNHNS and CDR2 as SASEGT. V was trimmed by 1 base and J by 8 bases, leaving 6 bases between them. The length of the CDR3 is 13 residues.

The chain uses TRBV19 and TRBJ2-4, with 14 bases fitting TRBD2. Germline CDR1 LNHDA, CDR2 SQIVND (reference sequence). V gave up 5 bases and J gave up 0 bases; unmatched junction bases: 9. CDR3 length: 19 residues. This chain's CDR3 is CASSPGLAGGEIAKNIQYF. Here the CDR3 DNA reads TGTGCCAGTAGTCCCGGACTAGCGGGGGGCGAAATAGCCAAAAACATTCAGTACTTC.

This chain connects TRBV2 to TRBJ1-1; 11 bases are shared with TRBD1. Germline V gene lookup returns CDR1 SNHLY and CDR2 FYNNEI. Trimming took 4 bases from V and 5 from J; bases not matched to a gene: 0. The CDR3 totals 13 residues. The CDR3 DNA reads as TGTGCCAGCAGTGGGGACAGGGGGACTGAAGCTTTCTTT. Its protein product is CASSGDRGTEAFF.

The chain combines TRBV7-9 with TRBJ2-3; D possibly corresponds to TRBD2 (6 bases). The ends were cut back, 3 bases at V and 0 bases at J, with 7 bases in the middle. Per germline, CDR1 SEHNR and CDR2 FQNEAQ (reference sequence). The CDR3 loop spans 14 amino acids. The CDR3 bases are TGTGCCAGCAGCTTCGGGACTAGCACAGATACGCAGTATTTT. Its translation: CASSFGTSTDTQYF.

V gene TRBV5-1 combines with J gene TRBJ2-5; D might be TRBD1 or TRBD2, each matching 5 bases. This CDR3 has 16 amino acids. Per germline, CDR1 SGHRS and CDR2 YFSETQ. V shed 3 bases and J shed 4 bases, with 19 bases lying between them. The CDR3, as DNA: TGCGCCAGCAGCTCCCAGGGAAGTAGCGAGGTAGAGACCCAGTACTTC. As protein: CASSSQGSSEVETQYF.

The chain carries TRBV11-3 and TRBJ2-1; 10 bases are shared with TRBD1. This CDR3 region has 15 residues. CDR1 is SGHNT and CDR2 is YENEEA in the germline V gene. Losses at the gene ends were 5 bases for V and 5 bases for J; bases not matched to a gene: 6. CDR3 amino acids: CASSGGQGTNNEQFF. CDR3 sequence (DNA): TGTGCCAGCAGCGGGGGACAGGGGACAAACAATGAGCAGTTCTTC.

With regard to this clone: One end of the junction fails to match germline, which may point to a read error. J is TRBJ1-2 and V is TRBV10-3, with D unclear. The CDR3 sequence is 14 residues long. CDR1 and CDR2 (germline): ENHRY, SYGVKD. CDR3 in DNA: TGTGCCATCAGGGAGTCCGCAGCTACCTATGGCTACACCTTC. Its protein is CAIRESAATYGYTF.